This record covers a single T cell receptor (beta chain). Its antigen is not identified. J lost 4 bases, V lost 3 bases, and 5 bases had no gene match. The CDR3 has 16 amino acids. Germline V gene sequence: CDR1 LNHNV, CDR2 YYDKDF (reference sequence). Some clones are missing from TCRdb's copy, which holds only in-frame ones; the method was immunoSEQ multiplex PCR. The data show around 5,200 clones, about a fifth seen once. The sample belongs to a study of sequential checkpoint blockade in melanoma. About the study: 91 pretreatment tumor DNA samples were TCRβ immunosequenced. Regarding the study as a whole: Response in arm A was associated with pretreatment TIL clonality.

Treatment indicated: randomized to nivolumab then ipilimumab (arm A) or the reverse (arm B). No patient had prior DNA-damaging chemotherapy. The rearrangement uses TRBV15 and TRBJ1-6, with 8 bases matching TRBD1. The material was tumor tissue (inferred from file names), obtained from a patient given nivolumab and ipilimumab in sequence. This TCR derives from a human donor with melanoma. CDR3 sequence (DNA): TGTGCCACCAGCAGGGGACAGGTCCTTTATAATTCACCCCTCCACTTT. This translates into CATSRGQVLYNSPLHF.